The 27 T cell receptor beta chains in this list originate from one sample, sequenced in a study of human T cells and chemical hapten exposure. The time point is: pre-sensitization, week 0. Treatment specified: therapeutic diphenylcyclopropenone sensitization with weekly scalp DPC. TCRdb re-derived calls from the RACE reads in MiXCR, one entry per CDR3 protein. The data show tens of thousands of distinct CDR3 sequences, approximately 11% seen once. The sample was whole blood, taken in connection with sensitization to the hapten diphenylcyclopropenone (DPC). These receptors were collected from a woman aged 45 to 65 with alopecia areata. Some clones in this sample may be carry-over from other donors' samples.

The rearrangement uses TRBV30 and TRBJ1-5; D is ambiguous. CDR3 length: 13 amino acids. Deletions cut 5 bases from V and 3 bases from J, with 11 bases between. Germline V lookup: CDR1 GTSNPN, CDR2 SVGIG (reference sequence). CDR3 nucleotide sequence: TGTGCCTGGGCCTCCGGTTACAATCAGCCCCAGCATTTT. Amino acid sequence: CAWASGYNQPQHF.

The chain employs TRBV11-2 and TRBJ1-6, with unresolved D. This CDR3 region has 13 residues. The V end lost 5 bases, the J end lost 5 bases, and 7 bases lay between the germline ends. CDR1 and CDR2 from the germline V gene are SGHAT and FQNNGV. CDR3 sequence: CASSVTDNSPLHF. The CDR3 DNA reads TGTGCCAGCAGCGTCACGGATAATTCACCCCTCCACTTT.

A note on this clonotype: This may be a read error, as it is one base from a much larger clone. The chain has TRBV18 and TRBJ2-7; D not resolved. Germline V CDR1 and CDR2: KGHSH, LQKENI. This CDR3 has 16 amino acids. The CDR3 reads CVSSPPVLSLSYEQYF. In DNA form, the CDR3 reads TGTGTCAGCTCACCACCGGTACTCAGCCTTTCCTACGAGCAGTACTTC.

In this sample, this clonotype turned up many times. V and J are TRBV6-5 and TRBJ1-1, with D unclear. V lost 6 bases and J lost 4, with 9 bases in between. CDR1 and CDR2 from the germline V gene are MNHEY and SVGAGI. This CDR3 is built from 12 residues. The DNA of the CDR3 is TGTGCCAGCAGCGCAGGTCCCACTGAAGCTTTCTTT. Encoded protein: CASSAGPTEAFF.

This clonotype was detected ten times or more. In nucleotides, the CDR3 is TGTGCCAGCACCGTGACGGGGGCCAACGTCCTGACTTTC. Protein sequence: CASTVTGANVLTF. This rearrangement joins TRBV6-1 to TRBJ2-6; D remains unclear. Trimming shortened V by 7 bases and J by 4 bases, and 8 bases separated the two germline ends. Germline V lookup: CDR1 MNHNS, CDR2 SASEGT. The CDR3 spans 13 residues.

This clonotype appeared many times. Its ends do not fully match the called genes, so a read error is possible. The gene calls are TRBV29-1 and TRBJ2-7; D remains unclear. Germline lookup yields CDR1 SQVTM and CDR2 ANQGSEA. This CDR3 has 13 residues. The CDR3 protein is CSVKDTDSYEQYF. The CDR3 bases are TGCAGCGTTAAAGACACAGACTCCTACGAGCAGTACTTC.

In nucleotides, the CDR3 is TGTGCCAGCAGCTCGATGGGACAGGGGGATTCACCCCTCCACTTT. This translates into CASSSMGQGDSPLHF. V is TRBV7-2 and J is TRBJ1-6; 11 nucleotides line up with TRBD1. Germline values: CDR1 SGHTA, CDR2 FQGNSA. V shed 4 bases, J shed 8 bases, and the junction held 4 bases outside the gene matches. CDR3 size: 15 residues. The whole variable domain, remainder taken from reference TRBV7-2 and TRBJ1-6, is GAGVSQSPSNKVTEKGKDVELRCDPISGHTALYWYRQSLGQGLEFLIYFQGNSAPDKSGLPSDRFSAERTGGSVSTLTIQRTQQEDSAVYLCASSSMGQGDSPLHFGNGTRLTVT.

In this sample, this clonotype turned up many times. The V call is TRBV7-9, the J call TRBJ1-1; D is ambiguous. CDR3 length: 14 residues. Trimming shortened V by 0 bases and J by 1 base, and 6 bases separated the two germline ends. The germline CDR1 and CDR2 sequences are SEHNR and FQNEAQ (reference sequence). CDR3 DNA: TGTGCCAGCAGCTTAGCAGGAGAGAACACTGAAGCTTTCTTT. It translates to CASSLAGENTEAFF.

This clonotype was seen only a few times. The chain is built from TRBV27 and TRBJ2-2; TRBD2 matches at 13 bases. The length of the CDR3 is 15 residues. Germline CDR1 is MNHEY and CDR2 is SMNVEV (reference sequence). V shed 5 bases, J shed 9 bases, and the junction held 6 bases outside the gene matches. CDR3 DNA sequence: TGTGCCAGCAGTAAAACTAGCGGGAGGGCCCGGGAGCTGTTTTTT. It yields the protein CASSKTSGRARELFF.

This clonotype was observed a handful of times. This chain links TRBV5-4 with TRBJ1-3, with 8 bases lining up with TRBD1. J was trimmed by 4 bases and V by 4 bases; bases with no gene match: 7. Germline V lookup: CDR1 SGHNT, CDR2 YYREEE (reference sequence). This CDR3 contains 15 residues. CDR3 bases: TGTGCCAGCAGCCAAGGACAGGGCTCAGGAAACACCATATATTTT. Protein sequence: CASSQGQGSGNTIYF. Full variable domain (outside the CDR3, taken from reference TRBV5-4 and TRBJ1-3): ETGVTQSPTHLIKTRGQQVTLRCSSQSGHNTVSWYQQALGQGPQFIFQYYREEENGRGNFPPRFSGLQFPNYSSELNVNALELDDSALYLCASSQGQGSGNTIYFGEGSWLTVV.

This chain connects TRBV4-1 to TRBJ2-1, with D hard to call. Germline V gene lookup returns CDR1 MGHRA and CDR2 YSYEKL. V gave up 4 bases and J gave up 4 bases, with 14 bases separating them. This CDR3 contains 15 residues. In nucleotides, the CDR3 is TGCGCCAGCAGCCGCCCCCTTCACCCTTACAATGAGCAGTTCTTC. Encoded protein: CASSRPLHPYNEQFF.

The CDR3 coding sequence is TGTGCCGTTCAACGTTCCAGGGGGCTTGAGACCCAGTACTTC. It specifies CAVQRSRGLETQYF. The chain carries TRBV7-2 and TRBJ2-5, with TRBD1 matching over 8 bases. This CDR3 region has 14 residues. The junction had 13 bases not matched to a gene; V was cut back by 11 bases and J by 5 bases. Per germline, CDR1 SGHTA and CDR2 FQGNSA.

A single count supports this clonotype. This chain joins TRBV19 and TRBJ1-4; 7 positions match TRBD1. The CDR3 is made up of 15 amino acids. Germline V gene lookup returns CDR1 LNHDA and CDR2 SQIVND (reference sequence). V lost 10 bases to trimming and J lost 0 bases; unmatched junction nucleotides: 8. CDR3 sequence reads: CATRGTASTNEKLFF. The CDR3 DNA follows: TGTGCCACTCGAGGGACAGCTTCAACTAATGAAAAACTGTTTTTT.

Points on this clonotype: It may be a read error: a sequence one base away is much more abundant. V usage is TRBV28 and J usage is TRBJ1-6, with 7 positions matching TRBD1. CDR1 MDHEN and CDR2 SYDVKM come from the germline V gene. The CDR3 contains 13 residues. The CDR3 protein is CVTGPGGNSSLHF. CDR3 in DNA: TGTGTGACCGGGCCAGGGGGTAATTCATCCCTCCACTTT.

This rearrangement joins TRBV18 to TRBJ1-1; TRBD1 matches 8 bases. The CDR3 extends over 16 amino acids. V dropped 4 bases and J dropped 4; count of bases not matched to a gene: 11. Germline V gives CDR1 KGHSH, CDR2 LQKENI. CDR3 residues: CASSRQTGEVGTEAFF. The CDR3, as DNA: TGTGCCAGCTCACGCCAGACAGGGGAGGTTGGCACTGAAGCTTTCTTT.

This clonotype was seen a handful of times. V usage is TRBV28 and J usage is TRBJ2-7, with 9 bases fitting TRBD2. The CDR3 runs 15 residues. After removal of 6 bases from V and 3 bases from J, the junction contained 9 bases not matched to a gene. Looked up from germline, CDR1 is MDHEN and CDR2 is SYDVKM. The CDR3 bases are TGTGCCAGCAGGGGGTCGGCGGGAGGGGACTACGAGCAGTACTTC. Its protein product is CASRGSAGGDYEQYF.

This rearrangement joins TRBV5-1 to TRBJ2-2, with 7 bases aligning to TRBD1. The CDR3 consists of 14 residues. Per the germline V gene, CDR1 is SGHRS and CDR2 is YFSETQ. With 4 bases clipped from V and 3 bases from J, the junction kept 3 bases outside the gene matches. CDR3 loop: CASSLTGDTGELFF. The CDR3 region has the DNA TGCGCCAGCAGCCTAACAGGGGACACCGGGGAGCTGTTTTTT.

This clonotype was observed at least ten times. This rearrangement joins TRBV5-6 to TRBJ2-7; tentative D call: TRBD2 (6 bases). Germline V gives CDR1 SGHDT, CDR2 YYEEEE. The CDR3 runs to 15 residues. V lost 2 bases and J 7 bases, leaving 19 bases between the germline ends. The CDR3 nucleotides read TGTGCCAGCAGCTTTTCCCCGACAGCGGCGGGGGAGCAGTACTTC. Translating it yields CASSFSPTAAGEQYF.

There are many counts of this clonotype. The chain has TRBV3-1 and TRBJ1-3; tentative D call: TRBD1 (6 bases). Germline V gene data show CDR1 as LGHDT and CDR2 as YNNKEL (reference sequence). This CDR3 has 16 residues. V lost 5 bases, J lost 3 bases, and 17 bases lay in between. The CDR3 nucleotides read TGTGCCAGCAGCTCCGTCCGGACAGTTCGTGGAAACACCATATATTTT. Translation gives CASSSVRTVRGNTIYF.

This rearrangement joins TRBV25-1 to TRBJ1-3; D gene unclear. The CDR3 length is 14 residues. V lost 5 bases, J lost 4 bases, and 12 bases lay in between. Germline values: CDR1 MGHDK, CDR2 SYGVNS. CDR3 sequence reads: CASSNSISGNTIYF. CDR3 DNA sequence: TGTGCCAGCAGTAACTCGATATCGGGAAACACCATATATTTT.

This clonotype was seen ten or more times. V usage is TRBV28 and J usage is TRBJ2-5; 9 bases align to TRBD2. CDR1 is MDHEN, CDR2 SYDVKM, per germline. CDR3 size: 15 residues. V shed 6 bases and J 4 bases; nucleotides not matched to a gene: 9. The CDR3 bases are TGTGCCAGCAGGCCCCTAGCGGGACTAGGAGAGACCCAGTACTTC. This sequence encodes CASRPLAGLGETQYF.

The table lists this clonotype with many counts. The chain has TRBV29-1 and TRBJ1-1; 7 nucleotides line up with TRBD1. CDR3 length: 14 residues. CDR1 and CDR2 (germline): SQVTM, ANQGSEA. The trim removed 2 bases at V and 4 bases at J, leaving 7 bases unmatched. CDR3 residues: CSVEPGQRTTEAFF. The CDR3 DNA sequence: TGCAGCGTTGAACCGGGACAGCGGACCACTGAAGCTTTCTTT. The full variable domain, in which reference TRBV29-1 and TRBJ1-1 provide the parts outside the CDR3, is SAVISQKPSRDICQRGTSLTIQCQVDSQVTMMFWYRQQPGQSLTLIATANQGSEATYESGFVIDKFPISRPNLTFSTLTVSNMSPEDSSIYLCSVEPGQRTTEAFFGQGTRLTVV.

Ten or more counts support this clonotype. The chain employs TRBV7-2 and TRBJ2-1; D tentatively reads TRBD1 or TRBD2 (5 bases each). Trimming stripped 1 base from V and 0 bases from J, with 10 bases between. Germline V CDR1 and CDR2: SGHTA, FQGNSA. The CDR3 is 16 amino acids. The CDR3 bases are TGTGCCAGCAGCTTAGTTGCAGGGAGCTCCTACAATGAGCAGTTCTTC. It specifies CASSLVAGSSYNEQFF.

This clonotype was counted at least ten times. This sequence joins TRBV4-2 and TRBJ2-6, with unresolved D. The V and J ends lost 0 bases and 0 bases respectively, with 12 bases between them. Germline assignment: CDR1 LGHNA and CDR2 YNFKEQ. This CDR3 contains 18 residues. The CDR3 nucleotides are TGTGCCAGCAGCCAAGATGCCCGGCTGAGCTCTGGGGCCAACGTCCTGACTTTC. Amino acid sequence: CASSQDARLSSGANVLTF.

This clonotype was recorded at least ten times. The chain couples TRBV12-5 to TRBJ2-5, with D unclear. The V and J ends lost 6 bases and 1 base respectively, with 6 bases between them. The germline gives CDR1 LGHNT, CDR2 FRNRAP. The CDR3 has 12 amino acids. DNA of the CDR3: TGTGCTAGTGGCGCAGGCCAAGAGACCCAGTACTTC. This codes for CASGAGQETQYF.

This clonotype turned up a few times. The genes are TRBV7-3 and TRBJ2-7; a possible D gene is TRBD2 (5 bases). Germline CDR1 SGHTA, CDR2 FQGTGA. The CDR3 length is 14 residues. V was shortened by 0 bases and J by 7 bases, with 13 bases between the two germline ends. The CDR3 DNA reads as TGTGCCAGCAGCTTAACTTCAATCGGGGAGGAGCAGTACTTC. This codes for CASSLTSIGEEQYF. Supplemented by reference TRBV7-3 and TRBJ2-7, the full variable domain reads GAGVSQTPSNKVTEKGKYVELRCDPISGHTALYWYRQSLGQGPEFLIYFQGTGAADDSGLPNDRFFAVRPEGSVSTLKIQRTERGDSAVYLCASSLTSIGEEQYFGPGTRLTVT.

The table lists this clonotype with a few counts. J is TRBJ2-7 and V is TRBV27; 12 bases align to TRBD1. The CDR3 is made up of 15 amino acids. Trimming removed 5 bases from V and 7 bases from J; junction bases left unmatched: 9. Germline values: CDR1 MNHEY, CDR2 SMNVEV (reference sequence). The CDR3 DNA reads as TGTGCCAGCAGTCATACCGGGACAGGGGGCGGAGAGCAGTACTTC. As protein: CASSHTGTGGGEQYF.